This TCR beta chain was sequenced for a study of cytotoxic CD8 clonotypes in ibrutinib-treated CLL. Study overall: Recorded responses included approximately 24 partial and 2 complete; following median around 73 months, roughly 15 stayed remitted and around 12 progressed. The study, taken as a whole, reports: Public clonotypes, found uncommonly, either contracted or stayed stable on treatment.

Here immunoSEQ multiplex PCR was the method, and the copy in TCRdb shows in-frame clones only, minus some. The sample contains 150,000 to 200,000 clones, about 72% of which appear only once. This CDR3 spans 14 amino acids. V was shortened by 3 bases and J by 4 bases, with 13 bases between the two germline ends. Germline loops: CDR1 SEHNR, CDR2 FQNEAQ (reference sequence). Note on this clone: Antigen unknown.

This chain connects TRBV7-9 to TRBJ2-7, with unresolved D. This sample comprised PBMCs, obtained after 24 months of ibrutinib treatment. The TCR originated in a human donor with chronic lymphocytic leukemia. The CDR3 spells CASSFQVNRYEQYF. CDR3 DNA sequence: TGTGCCAGCAGCTTCCAGGTGAACAGATACGAGCAGTACTTC. The full variable domain, in which reference TRBV7-9 and TRBJ2-7 provide the parts outside the CDR3, is DTGVSQNPRHKITKRGQNVTFRCDPISEHNRLYWYRQTLGQGPEFLTYFQNEAQLEKSRLLSDRFSAERPKGSFSTLEIQRTEQGDSAMYLCASSFQVNRYEQYFGPGTRLTVT.